This is a list of T cell receptor beta chains from one sample in a study of OX40 agonist ivuxolimab in advanced cancers. Produced via immunoSEQ multiplex PCR; TCRdb's table is partial and in-frame only. Among 70,000 to 80,000 clones listed, about 90% were seen once. The sequences come from CD4+ or CD8+ T cells sorted from blood, collected in a trial of the OX40 agonist ivuxolimab. These receptors all come from an adult with an advanced solid tumor such as melanoma, head and neck, liver or kidney cancer. Both conserved end residues are part of each CDR3. The order of the fields is CDR3 protein, CDR3 DNA, J gene, D gene, V gene, clone size. The D gene is left open where the match is weak. Clone size is shown for a subset of rows, as once, few, many or a class of expanded clone.

cdr3_aa: CASRNRDPGEQYF
cdr3_nt: TGCGCCAGCAGAAACCGGGACCCCGGAGAGCAGTACTTC
j_call: TRBJ2-7
d_call: -
v_call: TRBV10-2
clone_size: -

cdr3_aa: CASSPGPNEKLFF
cdr3_nt: TGCGCCAGCAGCCCGGGGCCTAATGAAAAACTGTTTTTT
j_call: TRBJ1-4
d_call: -
v_call: TRBV5-1
clone_size: -

cdr3_aa: CASSLQGSDQPQHF
cdr3_nt: TGTGCCAGCAGCCTGCAGGGGAGTGATCAGCCCCAGCATTTT
j_call: TRBJ1-5
d_call: -
v_call: TRBV11-3
clone_size: -

cdr3_aa: CASGRQSNQPQHF
cdr3_nt: TGTGCTAGTGGCCGACAGAGCAATCAGCCCCAGCATTTT
j_call: TRBJ1-5
d_call: -
v_call: TRBV12-5
clone_size: -

cdr3_aa: CASSLGLAGGQETQYF
cdr3_nt: TGCGCCAGCAGCCTCGGACTAGCGGGAGGACAAGAGACCCAGTACTTC
j_call: TRBJ2-5
d_call: TRBD2
v_call: TRBV5-1
clone_size: -

cdr3_aa: CASADRNDPRPQHF
cdr3_nt: TGTGCCAGCGCGGACAGGAATGACCCTAGGCCCCAGCATTTT
j_call: TRBJ1-5
d_call: TRBD1
v_call: TRBV2
clone_size: -

cdr3_aa: CASSRTGPQNEKLFF
cdr3_nt: TGTGCCAGCAGTAGAACAGGTCCCCAGAATGAAAAACTGTTTTTT
j_call: TRBJ1-4
d_call: -
v_call: TRBV27
clone_size: -

cdr3_aa: CASSLSEASRQQYF
cdr3_nt: TGTGCCAGCAGTTTATCGGAGGCTTCCCGGCAGCAGTACTTC
j_call: TRBJ2-7
d_call: -
v_call: TRBV28
clone_size: -

cdr3_aa: CASSLGVGRFSYEQYF
cdr3_nt: TGTGCCAGCAGCTTAGGGGTGGGAAGATTCTCCTACGAGCAGTACTTC
j_call: TRBJ2-7
d_call: -
v_call: TRBV7-2
clone_size: -

cdr3_aa: CASSSGTGGFYNEQFF
cdr3_nt: TGTGCCAGCAGCTCGGGGACAGGGGGCTTCTACAATGAGCAGTTCTTC
j_call: TRBJ2-1
d_call: TRBD1
v_call: TRBV5-4
clone_size: -

cdr3_aa: CASSDQGAYSNQPQHF
cdr3_nt: TGTGCCAGCAGCGACCAGGGGGCCTATAGCAATCAGCCCCAGCATTTT
j_call: TRBJ1-5
d_call: TRBD1
v_call: TRBV7-2
clone_size: -

cdr3_aa: CASSLEGSGNEKLFF
cdr3_nt: TGCGCCAGCAGCCTTGAGGGGAGTGGTAATGAAAAACTGTTTTTT
j_call: TRBJ1-4
d_call: -
v_call: TRBV5-1
clone_size: few

cdr3_aa: CASSKAQGRDYNLYEQYF
cdr3_nt: TGTGCCAGCAGCAAAGCTCAGGGCCGGGACTACAACCTCTACGAGCAGTACTTC
j_call: TRBJ2-7
d_call: -
v_call: TRBV21-1
clone_size: -

cdr3_aa: CASSRTGAEAFF
cdr3_nt: TGTGCCAGCTCAAGGACAGGGGCTGAAGCTTTCTTT
j_call: TRBJ1-1
d_call: TRBD1
v_call: TRBV18
clone_size: -

cdr3_aa: CAWNPGQGGLVAFF
cdr3_nt: TGTGCCTGGAATCCGGGACAGGGGGGTCTAGTAGCTTTCTTT
j_call: TRBJ1-1
d_call: TRBD1
v_call: TRBV30
clone_size: few

cdr3_aa: CSVIRTGTGEQYF
cdr3_nt: TGCAGCGTTATAAGGACAGGAACGGGGGAGCAGTACTTC
j_call: TRBJ2-7
d_call: TRBD1
v_call: TRBV29-1
clone_size: -

cdr3_aa: CASSESRRYEQYF
cdr3_nt: TGCGCCAGCAGTGAATCCAGGCGCTACGAGCAGTACTTC
j_call: TRBJ2-7
d_call: -
v_call: TRBV10-2
clone_size: -

cdr3_aa: CASSLPGADTQYF
cdr3_nt: TGTGCCAGCAGCCTTCCCGGGGCAGATACGCAGTATTTT
j_call: TRBJ2-3
d_call: -
v_call: TRBV14
clone_size: -

cdr3_aa: CASRRGTSGSSFATEQFF
cdr3_nt: TGTGCCAGCAGGCGAGGGACTAGCGGGAGTAGTTTCGCCACGGAGCAGTTCTTC
j_call: TRBJ2-1
d_call: TRBD2
v_call: TRBV7-8
clone_size: -

cdr3_aa: CAISESESTEAFF
cdr3_nt: TGTGCCATCAGTGAGTCCGAATCTACTGAAGCTTTCTTT
j_call: TRBJ1-1
d_call: -
v_call: TRBV10-3
clone_size: -

cdr3_aa: CASSLVFRGTEAFF
cdr3_nt: TGTGCCAGCAGCTTAGTGTTCAGGGGCACTGAAGCTTTCTTT
j_call: TRBJ1-1
d_call: -
v_call: TRBV11-2
clone_size: -

cdr3_aa: CASEAGAQDEQFF
cdr3_nt: TGTGCCAGCGAGGCGGGTGCTCAGGATGAGCAGTTCTTC
j_call: TRBJ2-1
d_call: -
v_call: TRBV6-6
clone_size: -

cdr3_aa: CASSSTGYEQYF
cdr3_nt: TGTGCCAGCAGCTCGACAGGGTACGAGCAGTACTTC
j_call: TRBJ2-7
d_call: TRBD1
v_call: TRBV5-8
clone_size: -

cdr3_aa: CASSPGTGSTYGYTF
cdr3_nt: TGTGCCAGCAGTCCAGGGACAGGAAGCACCTATGGCTACACCTTC
j_call: TRBJ1-2
d_call: TRBD1
v_call: TRBV28
clone_size: once

cdr3_aa: CATSGGVLTGELFF
cdr3_nt: TGTGCCACCAGCGGGGGAGTTCTTACCGGGGAGCTGTTTTTT
j_call: TRBJ2-2
d_call: -
v_call: TRBV15
clone_size: -

cdr3_aa: CASRGRGVGNTIYF
cdr3_nt: TGTGCCAGCAGGGGCAGGGGAGTTGGAAACACCATATATTTT
j_call: TRBJ1-3
d_call: -
v_call: TRBV6-1
clone_size: -

cdr3_aa: CASSFAENYGYTF
cdr3_nt: TGCGCCAGCAGCTTCGCCGAGAACTATGGCTACACCTTC
j_call: TRBJ1-2
d_call: -
v_call: TRBV5-1
clone_size: -

cdr3_aa: CASSPSANTEAFF
cdr3_nt: TGCGCCAGCAGCCCGTCCGCGAACACTGAAGCTTTCTTT
j_call: TRBJ1-1
d_call: -
v_call: TRBV5-1
clone_size: -

cdr3_aa: CASSVATSGLGNEQFF
cdr3_nt: TGTGCCAGCAGCGTGGCAACTAGCGGGTTGGGAAATGAGCAGTTCTTC
j_call: TRBJ2-1
d_call: TRBD2
v_call: TRBV9
clone_size: -

cdr3_aa: CASSSGSGNTIYF
cdr3_nt: TGTGCCAGCAGCAGTGGCTCTGGAAACACCATATATTTT
j_call: TRBJ1-3
d_call: -
v_call: TRBV7-2
clone_size: -

cdr3_aa: CASSPRDRRFYEQYF
cdr3_nt: TGTGCCAGCAGCCCCCGGGACAGGCGTTTTTACGAGCAGTACTTC
j_call: TRBJ2-7
d_call: TRBD1
v_call: TRBV7-2
clone_size: -

cdr3_aa: CASSPVGIAGVDTQYF
cdr3_nt: TGTGCCAGCAGCCCAGTCGGGATAGCGGGAGTAGATACGCAGTATTTT
j_call: TRBJ2-3
d_call: TRBD2
v_call: TRBV7-2
clone_size: -

cdr3_aa: CASSLEYRTEAFF
cdr3_nt: TGTGCCAGCAGCTTGGAGTACAGGACTGAAGCTTTCTTT
j_call: TRBJ1-1
d_call: -
v_call: TRBV13
clone_size: -

cdr3_aa: CAWRWAQENTEAFF
cdr3_nt: TGTGCCTGGAGGTGGGCACAGGAGAACACTGAAGCTTTCTTT
j_call: TRBJ1-1
d_call: -
v_call: TRBV30
clone_size: -

cdr3_aa: CASSLVGLSGRWMNTEAFF
cdr3_nt: TGTGCCAGCAGCTTAGTAGGTTTGTCAGGGAGGTGGATGAACACTGAAGCTTTCTTT
j_call: TRBJ1-1
d_call: -
v_call: TRBV7-6
clone_size: -

cdr3_aa: CASSTLEEQFF
cdr3_nt: TGCGCCAGCAGTACGTTAGAGGAGCAGTTCTTC
j_call: TRBJ2-1
d_call: -
v_call: TRBV10-2
clone_size: -

cdr3_aa: CASSVDVHPYEQYF
cdr3_nt: TGTGCCAGCAGCGTAGACGTTCATCCCTACGAGCAGTACTTC
j_call: TRBJ2-7
d_call: -
v_call: TRBV9
clone_size: -

cdr3_aa: CASSTAGDTEAFF
cdr3_nt: TGTGCCAGCTCAACGGCAGGGGACACTGAAGCTTTCTTT
j_call: TRBJ1-1
d_call: -
v_call: TRBV18
clone_size: -

cdr3_aa: CASSPGTGGIPQYF
cdr3_nt: TGTGCCAGCAGCCCCGGGACAGGGGGCATACCCCAGTACTTC
j_call: TRBJ2-5
d_call: TRBD1
v_call: TRBV9
clone_size: -

cdr3_aa: CASSLAPGGNTGELFF
cdr3_nt: TGTGCCAGCAGCTTAGCTCCGGGAGGGAACACCGGGGAGCTGTTTTTT
j_call: TRBJ2-2
d_call: TRBD2
v_call: TRBV7-7
clone_size: -

cdr3_aa: CASSSSGTRTEAFF
cdr3_nt: TGTGCCAGCAGCTCATCTGGGACACGCACTGAAGCTTTCTTT
j_call: TRBJ1-1
d_call: -
v_call: TRBV11-3
clone_size: -

cdr3_aa: CASSDEGLDTQYF
cdr3_nt: TGTGCCAGCAGTGATGAGGGGCTGGATACGCAGTATTTT
j_call: TRBJ2-3
d_call: -
v_call: TRBV2
clone_size: -

cdr3_aa: CASSVGLAVETQYF
cdr3_nt: TGTGCCAGCAGCGTAGGTCTAGCGGTAGAGACCCAGTACTTC
j_call: TRBJ2-5
d_call: TRBD2
v_call: TRBV9
clone_size: -

cdr3_aa: CASSLKGGGTGEGAFF
cdr3_nt: TGTGCCAGCAGCTTAAAGGGGGGCGGCACAGGGGAGGGAGCTTTCTTT
j_call: TRBJ1-1
d_call: TRBD1
v_call: TRBV7-9
clone_size: once

cdr3_aa: CASSIETGTYEQYF
cdr3_nt: TGTGCCAGTAGTATCGAGACAGGGACCTACGAGCAGTACTTC
j_call: TRBJ2-7
d_call: TRBD1
v_call: TRBV19
clone_size: -

cdr3_aa: CAWSAGVKNIQYF
cdr3_nt: TGTGCCTGGAGTGCAGGGGTCAAAAACATTCAGTACTTC
j_call: TRBJ2-4
d_call: -
v_call: TRBV30
clone_size: -

cdr3_aa: CSVAPGSSGNTIYF
cdr3_nt: TGCAGCGTCGCCCCCGGGAGCTCTGGAAACACCATATATTTT
j_call: TRBJ1-3
d_call: -
v_call: TRBV29-1
clone_size: -

cdr3_aa: CASRLLTGADNYGYTF
cdr3_nt: TGCGCCAGCAGACTACTAACAGGGGCTGATAACTATGGCTACACCTTC
j_call: TRBJ1-2
d_call: TRBD1
v_call: TRBV5-1
clone_size: -

cdr3_aa: CAYSGGGNQPQHF
cdr3_nt: TGTGCCTACTCCGGGGGCGGCAATCAGCCCCAGCATTTT
j_call: TRBJ1-5
d_call: -
v_call: TRBV30
clone_size: -

cdr3_aa: CASSYGSLADTQYF
cdr3_nt: TGTGCCAGCAGCTACGGGAGCCTCGCAGATACGCAGTATTTT
j_call: TRBJ2-3
d_call: -
v_call: TRBV28
clone_size: -

cdr3_aa: CASSVQGSGLSYTF
cdr3_nt: TGTGCCAGCAGTGTCCAGGGGAGTGGTTTAAGCTACACCTTC
j_call: TRBJ1-2
d_call: -
v_call: TRBV25-1
clone_size: once

cdr3_aa: CASRIGDSPLHF
cdr3_nt: TGTGCCAGCAGAATAGGAGATTCACCCCTCCACTTT
j_call: TRBJ1-6
d_call: -
v_call: TRBV7-9
clone_size: -

cdr3_aa: CASSLGTSGTQETQYF
cdr3_nt: TGTGCCAGTAGTCTCGGGACTAGCGGGACCCAAGAGACCCAGTACTTC
j_call: TRBJ2-5
d_call: TRBD2
v_call: TRBV19
clone_size: -

cdr3_aa: CASSGSVASDTQYF
cdr3_nt: TGCGCCAGCAGTGGGAGCGTGGCCTCAGATACGCAGTATTTT
j_call: TRBJ2-3
d_call: -
v_call: TRBV5-1
clone_size: -

cdr3_aa: CASSGISGNTIYF
cdr3_nt: TGTGCCAGCAGTGGCATTTCTGGAAACACCATATATTTT
j_call: TRBJ1-3
d_call: -
v_call: TRBV6-1
clone_size: -

cdr3_aa: CASSLAGETQYF
cdr3_nt: TGCGCCAGCAGCTTGGCCGGAGAGACCCAGTACTTC
j_call: TRBJ2-5
d_call: -
v_call: TRBV5-1
clone_size: -

cdr3_aa: CASSLVRQGPAFF
cdr3_nt: TGTGCCAGCAGCTTAGTCAGACAGGGGCCTGCTTTCTTT
j_call: TRBJ1-1
d_call: TRBD1
v_call: TRBV11-2
clone_size: -

cdr3_aa: CATEGGGLQETQYF
cdr3_nt: TGTGCCACTGAGGGAGGGGGCCTGCAAGAGACCCAGTACTTC
j_call: TRBJ2-5
d_call: -
v_call: TRBV19
clone_size: once

cdr3_aa: CAIGTDSYQPQHF
cdr3_nt: TGTGCCATCGGAACGGACAGCTATCAGCCCCAGCATTTT
j_call: TRBJ1-5
d_call: -
v_call: TRBV10-3
clone_size: -

cdr3_aa: CASSLNPPGQGTGGQYNEQFF
cdr3_nt: TGTGCCAGCAGCCTAAACCCCCCGGGACAGGGTACAGGGGGGCAATACAATGAGCAGTTCTTC
j_call: TRBJ2-1
d_call: TRBD1
v_call: TRBV13
clone_size: -